This T cell receptor beta chain was obtained from a study of CD8 T cells in Susac syndrome. The V gene end was trimmed by 7 bases and the J gene end by 1 base; junction bases not matched to a gene: 10. Germline V CDR1 and CDR2: MNHEY, SMNVEV (reference sequence). The CDR3 consists of 16 residues. Reverse transcription of roughly 0.5 to 1 ug RNA used random hexamers. In TCRdb, the immunoSEQ multiplex PCR reads were re-called with MiXCR into one record per CDR3 protein. The repertoire has hundreds of thousands of distinct CDR3 sequences, roughly 81% of them found once; the top ten carry about 0.11%. The clonotype originates from a human donor with multiple sclerosis. The V and J genes are TRBV27 and TRBJ1-5; 7 nucleotides match TRBD1. Input material: CD8+ T cells from PBMCs. DNA for the CDR3: TGTGCCAGCACCCCCGGGACAGCTGTGAGCAATCAGCCCCAGCATTTT. It translates to CASTPGTAVSNQPQHF.